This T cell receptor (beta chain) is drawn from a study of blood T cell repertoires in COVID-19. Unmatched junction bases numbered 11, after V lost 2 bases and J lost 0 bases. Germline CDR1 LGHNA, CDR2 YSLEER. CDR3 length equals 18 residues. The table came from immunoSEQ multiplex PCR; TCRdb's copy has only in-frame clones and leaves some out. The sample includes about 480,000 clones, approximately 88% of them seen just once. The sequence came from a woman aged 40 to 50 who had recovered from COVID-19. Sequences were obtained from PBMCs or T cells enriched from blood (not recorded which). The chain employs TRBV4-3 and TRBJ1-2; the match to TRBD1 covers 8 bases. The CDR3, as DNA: TGCGCCAGCAGCCAAACCCGATCAGACAGGGGAACTAACTATGGCTACACCTTC. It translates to CASSQTRSDRGTNYGYTF.